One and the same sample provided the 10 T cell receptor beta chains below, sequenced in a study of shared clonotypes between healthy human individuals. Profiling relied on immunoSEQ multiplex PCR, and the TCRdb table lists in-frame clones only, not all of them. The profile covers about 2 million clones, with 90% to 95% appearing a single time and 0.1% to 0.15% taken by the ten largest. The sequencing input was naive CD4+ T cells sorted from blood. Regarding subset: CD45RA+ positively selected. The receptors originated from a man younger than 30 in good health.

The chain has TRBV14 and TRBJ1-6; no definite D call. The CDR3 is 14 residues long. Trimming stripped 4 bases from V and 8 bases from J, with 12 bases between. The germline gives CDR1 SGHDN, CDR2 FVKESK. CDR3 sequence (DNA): TGTGCCAGCAGCCTGACTTCCGGGTATTCACCCCTCCACTTT. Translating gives CASSLTSGYSPLHF.

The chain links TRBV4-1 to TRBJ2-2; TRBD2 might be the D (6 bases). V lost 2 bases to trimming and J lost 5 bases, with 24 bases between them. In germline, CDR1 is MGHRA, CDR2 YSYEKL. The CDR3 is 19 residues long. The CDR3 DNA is TGCGCCAGCAGCCAACCGGACCCCAGGAGGGGTCGGATAACCGGGGAGCTGTTTTTT. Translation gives CASSQPDPRRGRITGELFF.

The CDR3 DNA follows: TGTGCCTCCCAAATTGAGGGAGCTGGGGCCAACGTCCTGACTTTC. Translating gives CASQIEGAGANVLTF. This chain connects TRBV10-3 to TRBJ2-6; tentative D call: TRBD2 (5 bases). V was clipped by 11 bases and J by 2 bases, with 16 bases between them. The CDR3 has 15 amino acids. Germline CDR1 is ENHRY and CDR2 is SYGVKD.

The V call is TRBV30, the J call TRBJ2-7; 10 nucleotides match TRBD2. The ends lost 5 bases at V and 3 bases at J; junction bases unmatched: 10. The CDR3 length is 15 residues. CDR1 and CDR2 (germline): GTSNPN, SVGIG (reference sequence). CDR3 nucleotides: TGTGCCTGGTCCCGGGAGATAGCGGGGGGCTACGAGCAGTACTTC. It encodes CAWSREIAGGYEQYF. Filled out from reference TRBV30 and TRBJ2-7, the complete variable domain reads SQTIHQWPATLVQPVGSPLSLECTVEGTSNPNLYWYRQAAGRGLQLLFYSVGIGQISSEVPQNLSASRPQDRQFILSSKKLLLSDSGFYLCAWSREIAGGYEQYFGPGTRLTVT.

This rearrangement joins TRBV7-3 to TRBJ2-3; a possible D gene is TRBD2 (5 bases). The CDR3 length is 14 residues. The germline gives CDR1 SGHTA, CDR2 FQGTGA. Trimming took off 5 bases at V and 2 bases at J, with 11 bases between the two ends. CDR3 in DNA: TGTGCCAGCAGCCCCCCCGGGGTCACAGATACGCAGTATTTT. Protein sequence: CASSPPGVTDTQYF. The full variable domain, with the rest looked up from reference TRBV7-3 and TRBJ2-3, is GAGVSQTPSNKVTEKGKYVELRCDPISGHTALYWYRQSLGQGPEFLIYFQGTGAADDSGLPNDRFFAVRPEGSVSTLKIQRTERGDSAVYLCASSPPGVTDTQYFGPGTRLTVL.

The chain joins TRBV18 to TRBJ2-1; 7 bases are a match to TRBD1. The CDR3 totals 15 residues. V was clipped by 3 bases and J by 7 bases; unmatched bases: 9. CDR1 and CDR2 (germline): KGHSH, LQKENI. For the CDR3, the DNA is TGTGCCAGCTCACCGACAGGGTTCGTTATGAATGAGCAGTTCTTC. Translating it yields CASSPTGFVMNEQFF.

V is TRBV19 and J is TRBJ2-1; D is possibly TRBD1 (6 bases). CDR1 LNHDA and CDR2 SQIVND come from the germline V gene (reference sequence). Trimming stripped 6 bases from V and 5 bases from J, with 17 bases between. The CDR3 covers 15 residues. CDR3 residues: CASRTGTKGDNEQFF. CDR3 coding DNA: TGTGCCAGTAGAACAGGGACCAAGGGAGACAATGAGCAGTTCTTC. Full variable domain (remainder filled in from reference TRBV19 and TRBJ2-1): DGGITQSPKYLFRKEGQNVTLSCEQNLNHDAMYWYRQDPGQGLRLIYYSQIVNDFQKGDIAEGYSVSREKKESFPLTVTSAQKNPTAFYLCASRTGTKGDNEQFFGPGTRLTVL.

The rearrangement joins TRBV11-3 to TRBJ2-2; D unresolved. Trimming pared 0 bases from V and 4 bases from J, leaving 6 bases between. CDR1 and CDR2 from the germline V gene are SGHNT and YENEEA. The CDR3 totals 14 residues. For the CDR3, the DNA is TGTGCCAGCAGCTTAGAAGGGTTCACCGGGGAGCTGTTTTTT. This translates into CASSLEGFTGELFF.

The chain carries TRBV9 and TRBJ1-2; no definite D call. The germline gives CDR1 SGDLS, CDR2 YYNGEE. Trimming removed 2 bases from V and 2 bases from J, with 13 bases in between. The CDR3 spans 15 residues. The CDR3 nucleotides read TGTGCCAGCAGCGTGGCCCTCAAGCCGAACTATGGCTACACCTTC. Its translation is CASSVALKPNYGYTF.

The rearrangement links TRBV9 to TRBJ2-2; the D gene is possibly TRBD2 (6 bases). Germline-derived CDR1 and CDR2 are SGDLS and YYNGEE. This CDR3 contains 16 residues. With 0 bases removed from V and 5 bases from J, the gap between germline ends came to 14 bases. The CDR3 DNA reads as TGTGCCAGCAGCGTAGATGGACTACCCGGGACCGGGGAGCTGTTTTTT. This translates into CASSVDGLPGTGELFF.